The entry below gives a single T cell receptor beta chain sequence along with its context. TCRdb's copy holds only in-frame clones and misses some; the assay was immunoSEQ multiplex PCR. The sample gives some 220,000 clones, around 84% of which show up once; over 15% is in the top ten. This sample stems from a study of blood T cell repertoires in COVID-19. The wider study: Sources were T cells, B-cell-depleted T cells, or PBMCs; the material itself was cDNA or gDNA.

CDR1 LNHDA and CDR2 SQIVND come from the germline V gene (reference sequence). V lost 5 bases and J 8 bases, leaving 21 bases between the germline ends. CDR3 size: 15 residues. J is TRBJ1-2 and V is TRBV19; D remains ambiguous. This receptor was identified in a woman older than 75 with active or convalescent COVID-19. The sequenced sample was peripheral blood. Here the CDR3 reads CASSPFLVALRGYTF. CDR3 DNA: TGTGCCAGTAGTCCCTTCCTCGTGGCTTTGCGGGGCTACACCTTC.